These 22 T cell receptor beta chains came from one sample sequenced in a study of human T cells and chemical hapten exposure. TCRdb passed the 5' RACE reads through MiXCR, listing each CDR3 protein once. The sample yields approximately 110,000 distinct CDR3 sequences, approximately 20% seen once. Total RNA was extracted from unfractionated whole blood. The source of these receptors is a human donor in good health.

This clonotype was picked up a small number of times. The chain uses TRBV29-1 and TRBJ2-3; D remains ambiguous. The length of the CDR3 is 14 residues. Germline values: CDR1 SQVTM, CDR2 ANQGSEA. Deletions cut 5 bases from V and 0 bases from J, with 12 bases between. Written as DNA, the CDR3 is TGCAGCGTTCTGTTCCCCATGAGCACAGATACGCAGTATTTT. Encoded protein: CSVLFPMSTDTQYF.

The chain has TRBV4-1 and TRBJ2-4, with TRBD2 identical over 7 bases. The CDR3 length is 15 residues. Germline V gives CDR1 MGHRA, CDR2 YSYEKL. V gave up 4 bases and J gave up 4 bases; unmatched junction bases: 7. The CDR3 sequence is CASSLRGLPKNIQYF. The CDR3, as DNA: TGCGCCAGCAGCCTAAGGGGACTACCAAAAAACATTCAGTACTTC.

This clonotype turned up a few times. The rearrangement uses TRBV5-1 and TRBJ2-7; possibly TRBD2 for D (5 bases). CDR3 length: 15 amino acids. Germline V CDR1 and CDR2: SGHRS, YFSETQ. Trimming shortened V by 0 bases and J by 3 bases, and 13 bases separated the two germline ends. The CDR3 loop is CASSLASAGVYEQYF. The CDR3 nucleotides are TGCGCCAGCAGCTTGGCCTCGGCGGGTGTCTACGAGCAGTACTTC.

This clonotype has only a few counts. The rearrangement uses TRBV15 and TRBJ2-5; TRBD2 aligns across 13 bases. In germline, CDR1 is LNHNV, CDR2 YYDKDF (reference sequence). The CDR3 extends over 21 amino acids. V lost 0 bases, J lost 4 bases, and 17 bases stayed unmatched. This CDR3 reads CATSRENPGLAGDFGGETQYF. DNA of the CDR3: TGTGCCACCAGCAGAGAAAATCCCGGACTAGCGGGAGATTTCGGGGGAGAGACCCAGTACTTC. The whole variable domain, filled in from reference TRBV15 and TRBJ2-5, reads DAMVIQNPRYQVTQFGKPVTLSCSQTLNHNVMYWYQQKSSQAPKLLFHYYDKDFNNEADTPDNFQSRRPNTSFCFLDIRSPGLGDTAMYLCATSRENPGLAGDFGGETQYFGPGTRLLVL.

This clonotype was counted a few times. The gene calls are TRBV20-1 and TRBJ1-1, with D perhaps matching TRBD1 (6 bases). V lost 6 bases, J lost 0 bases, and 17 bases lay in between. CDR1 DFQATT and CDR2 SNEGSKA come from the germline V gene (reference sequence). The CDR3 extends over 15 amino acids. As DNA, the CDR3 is TGCAGTGCAATCTACATCCAGGGGTTGAACACTGAAGCTTTCTTT. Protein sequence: CSAIYIQGLNTEAFF.

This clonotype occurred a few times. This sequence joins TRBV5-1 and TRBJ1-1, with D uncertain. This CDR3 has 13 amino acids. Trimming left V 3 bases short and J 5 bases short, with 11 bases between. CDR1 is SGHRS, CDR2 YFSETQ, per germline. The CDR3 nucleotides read TGCGCCAGCAGCTCCGGGGTGGGGACTGAAGCTTTCTTT. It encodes CASSSGVGTEAFF.

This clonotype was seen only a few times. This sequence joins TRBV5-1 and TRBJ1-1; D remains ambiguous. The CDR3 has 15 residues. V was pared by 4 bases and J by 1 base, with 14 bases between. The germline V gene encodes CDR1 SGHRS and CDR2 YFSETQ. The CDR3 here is CASSPWAPANTEAFF. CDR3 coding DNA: TGCGCCAGCAGCCCCTGGGCCCCTGCGAACACTGAAGCTTTCTTT. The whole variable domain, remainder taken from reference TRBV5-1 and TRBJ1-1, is KAGVTQTPRYLIKTRGQQVTLSCSPISGHRSVSWYQQTPGQGLQFLFEYFSETQRNKGNFPGRFSGRQFSNSRSEMNVSTLELGDSALYLCASSPWAPANTEAFFGQGTRLTVV.

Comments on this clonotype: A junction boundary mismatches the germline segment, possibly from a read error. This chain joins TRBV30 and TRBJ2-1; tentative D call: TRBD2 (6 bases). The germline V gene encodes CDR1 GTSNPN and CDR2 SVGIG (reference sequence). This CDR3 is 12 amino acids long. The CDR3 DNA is TGTACCTGGAGTGATTCGGGGGTAGAGCAGTTCTTC. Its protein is CTWSDSGVEQFF.

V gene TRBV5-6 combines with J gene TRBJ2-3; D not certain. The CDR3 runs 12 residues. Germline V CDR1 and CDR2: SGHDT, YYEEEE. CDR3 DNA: TGTGCAAGTCGTGAATCCTCGACAACGCAGTATTTT. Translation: CASRESSTTQYF.

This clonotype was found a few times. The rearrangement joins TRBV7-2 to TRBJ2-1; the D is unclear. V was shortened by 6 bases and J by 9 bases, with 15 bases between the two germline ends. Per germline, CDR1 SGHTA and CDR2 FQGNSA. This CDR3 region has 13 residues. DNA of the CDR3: TGTGCCAGCAGTCCAAATGCTCCCCTTGAGCAGTTCTTC. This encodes CASSPNAPLEQFF. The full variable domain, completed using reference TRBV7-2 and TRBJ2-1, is GAGVSQSPSNKVTEKGKDVELRCDPISGHTALYWYRQSLGQGLEFLIYFQGNSAPDKSGLPSDRFSAERTGGSVSTLTIQRTQQEDSAVYLCASSPNAPLEQFFGPGTRLTVL.

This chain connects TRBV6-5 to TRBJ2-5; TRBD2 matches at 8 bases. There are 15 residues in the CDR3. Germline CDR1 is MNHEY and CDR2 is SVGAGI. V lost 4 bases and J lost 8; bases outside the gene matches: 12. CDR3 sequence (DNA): TGTGCCAGCAGTTCGGGACTAGTAGGACAACCAACCCAGTACTTC. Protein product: CASSSGLVGQPTQYF.

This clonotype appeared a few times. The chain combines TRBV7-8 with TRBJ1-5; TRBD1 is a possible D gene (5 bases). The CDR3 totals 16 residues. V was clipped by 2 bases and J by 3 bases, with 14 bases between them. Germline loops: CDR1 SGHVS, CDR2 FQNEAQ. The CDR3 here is CASSLRSGRANQPQHF. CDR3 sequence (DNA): TGTGCCAGCAGCTTAAGGTCAGGCAGGGCCAATCAGCCCCAGCATTTT.

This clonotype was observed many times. CDR3 protein: CCSSTVGEQYF. The CDR3 DNA sequence: TGTTGTTCGTCGACGGTGGGCGAGCAGTACTTC. The chain carries TRBV11-2 and TRBJ2-7; D is uncertain. Germline V gives CDR1 SGHAT, CDR2 FQNNGV. This CDR3 region has 11 residues. Full variable domain (remainder filled in from reference TRBV11-2 and TRBJ2-7): EAGVAQSPRYKIIEKRQSVAFWCNPISGHATLYWYQQILGQGPKLLIQFQNNGVVDDSQLPKDRFSAERLKGVDSTLKIQPAKLEDSAVYLCCSSTVGEQYFGPGTRLTVT.

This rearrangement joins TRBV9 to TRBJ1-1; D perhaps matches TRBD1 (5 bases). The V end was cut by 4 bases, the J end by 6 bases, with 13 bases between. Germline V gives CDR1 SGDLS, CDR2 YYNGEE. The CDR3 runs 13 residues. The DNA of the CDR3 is TGTGCCAGCAGCCGGGGCGGTAGGGCTGAAGCTTTCTTT. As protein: CASSRGGRAEAFF.

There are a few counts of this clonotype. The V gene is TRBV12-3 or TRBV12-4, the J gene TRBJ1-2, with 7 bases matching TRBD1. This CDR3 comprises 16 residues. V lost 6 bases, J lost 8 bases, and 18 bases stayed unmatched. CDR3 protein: CASSFRDRAPFRGYTF. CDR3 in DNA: TGTGCCAGCAGCTTCCGAGACAGGGCCCCGTTTAGGGGCTACACCTTC.

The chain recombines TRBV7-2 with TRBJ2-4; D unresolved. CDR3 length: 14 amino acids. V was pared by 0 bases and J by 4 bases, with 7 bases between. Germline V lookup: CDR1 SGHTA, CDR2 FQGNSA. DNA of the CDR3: TGTGCCAGCAGCTTAGCGGACGTTAAAAACATTCAGTACTTC. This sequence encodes CASSLADVKNIQYF.

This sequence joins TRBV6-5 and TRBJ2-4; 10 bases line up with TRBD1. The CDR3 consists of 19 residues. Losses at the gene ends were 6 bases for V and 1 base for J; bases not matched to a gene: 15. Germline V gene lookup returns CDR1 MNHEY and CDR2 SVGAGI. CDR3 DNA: TGTGCCAGCAGCCCCTCGACAGGGGGCGTTGGTGGGGCCAAAAACATTCAGTACTTC. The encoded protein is CASSPSTGGVGGAKNIQYF.

The CDR3 loop is CSVVGGIAYNEQFF. The CDR3 DNA follows: TGCAGCGTTGTAGGGGGAATTGCCTACAATGAGCAGTTCTTC. The V gene is TRBV29-1, the J gene TRBJ2-1, with TRBD1 as a possible D gene (6 bases). The CDR3 is made up of 14 amino acids. The V end lost 4 bases, the J end lost 2 bases, and 12 bases lay between the germline ends. Germline values: CDR1 SQVTM, CDR2 ANQGSEA.

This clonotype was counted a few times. The CDR3: CASRGGTYTDTQYF. In DNA, the CDR3 is TGTGCCAGTAGGGGGGGGACCTACACAGATACGCAGTATTTT. The V gene is TRBV19, the J gene TRBJ2-3, with 7 bases lining up with TRBD2. V dropped 6 bases and J dropped 2; count of bases not matched to a gene: 5. CDR3 length: 14 amino acids. The V gene's germline CDR1 is LNHDA and CDR2 SQIVND (reference sequence). Using reference TRBV19 and TRBJ2-3 for the parts outside the CDR3, the full variable domain is DGGITQSPKYLFRKEGQNVTLSCEQNLNHDAMYWYRQDPGQGLRLIYYSQIVNDFQKGDIAEGYSVSREKKESFPLTVTSAQKNPTAFYLCASRGGTYTDTQYFGPGTRLTVL.

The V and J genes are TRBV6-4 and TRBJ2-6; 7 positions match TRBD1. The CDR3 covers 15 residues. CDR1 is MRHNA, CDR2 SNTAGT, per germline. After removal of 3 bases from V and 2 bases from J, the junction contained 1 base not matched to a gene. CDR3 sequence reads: CASSETGAGANVLTF. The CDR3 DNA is TGTGCCAGCAGTGAAACAGGGGCTGGGGCCAACGTCCTGACTTTC.

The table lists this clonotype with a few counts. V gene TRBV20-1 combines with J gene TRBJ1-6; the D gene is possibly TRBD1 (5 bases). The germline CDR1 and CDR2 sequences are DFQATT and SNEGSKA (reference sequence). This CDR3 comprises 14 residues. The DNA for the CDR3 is TGCAGCGTCGAAGACAGCTCCTATAATTCACCCCTCCACTTT. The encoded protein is CSVEDSSYNSPLHF.

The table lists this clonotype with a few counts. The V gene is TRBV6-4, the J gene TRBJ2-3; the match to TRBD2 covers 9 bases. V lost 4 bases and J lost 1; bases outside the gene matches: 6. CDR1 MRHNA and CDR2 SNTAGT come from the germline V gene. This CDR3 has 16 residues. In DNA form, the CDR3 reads TGTGCCAGCAGTGTCCTAGCGGGAACTGGCACAGATACGCAGTATTTT. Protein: CASSVLAGTGTDTQYF.